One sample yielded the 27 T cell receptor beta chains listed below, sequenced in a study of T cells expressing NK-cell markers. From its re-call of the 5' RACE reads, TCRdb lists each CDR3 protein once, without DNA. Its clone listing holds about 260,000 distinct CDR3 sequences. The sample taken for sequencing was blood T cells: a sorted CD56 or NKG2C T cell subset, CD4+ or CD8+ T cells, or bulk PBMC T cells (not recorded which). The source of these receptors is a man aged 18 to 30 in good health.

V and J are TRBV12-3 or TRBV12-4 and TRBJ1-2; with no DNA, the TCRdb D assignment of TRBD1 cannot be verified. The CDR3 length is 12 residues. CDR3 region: CASSLSGGGYTF.

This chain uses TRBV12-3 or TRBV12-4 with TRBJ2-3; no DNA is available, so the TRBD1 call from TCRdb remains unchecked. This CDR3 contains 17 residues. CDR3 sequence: CASSFRGTRTGADTQYF.

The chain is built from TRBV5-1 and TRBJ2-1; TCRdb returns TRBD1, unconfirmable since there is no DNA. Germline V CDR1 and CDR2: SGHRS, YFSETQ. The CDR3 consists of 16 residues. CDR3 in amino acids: CASSGPGGSSYNEQFF.

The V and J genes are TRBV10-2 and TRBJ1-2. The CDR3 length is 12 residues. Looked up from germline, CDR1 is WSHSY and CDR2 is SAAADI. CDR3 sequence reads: CASSEQYYGYTF.

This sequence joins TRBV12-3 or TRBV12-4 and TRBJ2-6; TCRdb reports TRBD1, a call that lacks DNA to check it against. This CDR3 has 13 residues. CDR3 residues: CASSPGHVRVLTF.

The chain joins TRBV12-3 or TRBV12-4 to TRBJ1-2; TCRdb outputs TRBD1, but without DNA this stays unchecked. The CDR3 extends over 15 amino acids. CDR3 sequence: CASSPRPGQGYGYTF.

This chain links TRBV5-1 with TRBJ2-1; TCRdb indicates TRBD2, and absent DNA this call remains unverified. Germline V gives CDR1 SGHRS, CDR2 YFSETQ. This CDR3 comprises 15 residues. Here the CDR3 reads CASSLRTSGSAEQFF.

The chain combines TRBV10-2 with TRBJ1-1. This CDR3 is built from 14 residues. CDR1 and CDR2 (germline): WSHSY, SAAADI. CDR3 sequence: CASSEPTRRNEAFF.

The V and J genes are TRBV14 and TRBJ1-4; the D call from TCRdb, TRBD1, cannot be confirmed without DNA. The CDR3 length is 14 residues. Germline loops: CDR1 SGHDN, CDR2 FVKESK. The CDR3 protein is CASSQQGRDEKLFF.

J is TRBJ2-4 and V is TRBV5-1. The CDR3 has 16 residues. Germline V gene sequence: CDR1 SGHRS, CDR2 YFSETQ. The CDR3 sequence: CASSFTERGRANIQYF.

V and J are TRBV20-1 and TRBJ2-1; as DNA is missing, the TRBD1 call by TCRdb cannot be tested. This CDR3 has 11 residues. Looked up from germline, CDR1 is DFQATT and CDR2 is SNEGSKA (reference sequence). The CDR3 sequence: CSARSGLMQFF.

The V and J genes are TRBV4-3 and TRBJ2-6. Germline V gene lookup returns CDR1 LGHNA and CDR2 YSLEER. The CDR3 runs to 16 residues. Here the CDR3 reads CASSPGKTSGANVLTF.

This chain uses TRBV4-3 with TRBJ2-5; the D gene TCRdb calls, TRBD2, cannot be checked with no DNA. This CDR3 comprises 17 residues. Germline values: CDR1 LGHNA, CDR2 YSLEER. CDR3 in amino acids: CASSQGLAGVEAETQYF.

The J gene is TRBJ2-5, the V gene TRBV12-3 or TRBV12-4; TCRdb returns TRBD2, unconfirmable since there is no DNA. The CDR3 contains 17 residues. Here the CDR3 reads CASSPGTSGRPVETQYF.

The CDR3 reads CASRLGTLSYNSPLHF. The gene calls are TRBV27 and TRBJ1-6. CDR1 MNHEY and CDR2 SMNVEV come from the germline V gene (reference sequence). The CDR3 is made up of 16 amino acids.

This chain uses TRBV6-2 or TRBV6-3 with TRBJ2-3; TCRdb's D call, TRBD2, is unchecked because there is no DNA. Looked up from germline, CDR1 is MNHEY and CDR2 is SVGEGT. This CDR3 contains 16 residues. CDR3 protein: CASSYDLAGTTDTQYF.

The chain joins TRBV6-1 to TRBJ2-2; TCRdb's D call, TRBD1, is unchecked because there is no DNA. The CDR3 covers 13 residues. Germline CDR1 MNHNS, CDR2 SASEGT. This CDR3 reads CASSAGRSGELFF.

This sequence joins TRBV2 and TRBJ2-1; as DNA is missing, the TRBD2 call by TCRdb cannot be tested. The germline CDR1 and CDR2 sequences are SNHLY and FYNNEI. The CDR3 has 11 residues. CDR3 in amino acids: CASSVGQVQFF. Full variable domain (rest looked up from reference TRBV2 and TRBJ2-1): EPEVTQTPSHQVTQMGQEVILRCVPISNHLYFYWYRQILGQKVEFLVSFYNNEISEKSEIFDDQFSVERPDGSNFTLKIRSTKLEDSAMYFCASSVGQVQFFGPGTRLTVL.

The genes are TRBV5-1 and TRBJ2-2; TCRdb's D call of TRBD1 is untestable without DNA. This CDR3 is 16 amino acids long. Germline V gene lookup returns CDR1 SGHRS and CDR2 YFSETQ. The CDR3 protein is CASSLLDRAATGELFF.

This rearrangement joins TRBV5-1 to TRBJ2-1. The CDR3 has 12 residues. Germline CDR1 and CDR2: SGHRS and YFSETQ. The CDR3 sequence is CASRTSYNEQFF.

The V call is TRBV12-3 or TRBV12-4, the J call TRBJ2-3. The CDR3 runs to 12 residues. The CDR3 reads CASSLAPDTQYF.

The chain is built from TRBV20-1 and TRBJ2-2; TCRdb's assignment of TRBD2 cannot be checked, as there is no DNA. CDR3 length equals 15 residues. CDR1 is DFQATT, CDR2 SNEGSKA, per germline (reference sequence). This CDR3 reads CSASGRAINTGELFF.

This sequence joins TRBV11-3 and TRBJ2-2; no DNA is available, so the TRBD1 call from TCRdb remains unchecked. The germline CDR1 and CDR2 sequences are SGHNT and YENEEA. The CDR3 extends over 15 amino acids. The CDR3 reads CASSFTGGAAGELFF.

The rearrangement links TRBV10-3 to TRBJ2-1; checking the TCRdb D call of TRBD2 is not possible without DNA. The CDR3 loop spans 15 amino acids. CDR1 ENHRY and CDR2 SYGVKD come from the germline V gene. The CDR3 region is CAISDKGGPENEQFF.

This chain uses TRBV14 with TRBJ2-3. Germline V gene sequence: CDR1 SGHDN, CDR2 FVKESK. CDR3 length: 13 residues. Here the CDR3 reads CASSQVARDTQYF.

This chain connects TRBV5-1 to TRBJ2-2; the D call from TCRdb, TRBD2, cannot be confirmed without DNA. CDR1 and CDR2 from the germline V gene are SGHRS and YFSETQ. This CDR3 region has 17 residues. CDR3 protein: CASSLRLAGGPTGELFF.

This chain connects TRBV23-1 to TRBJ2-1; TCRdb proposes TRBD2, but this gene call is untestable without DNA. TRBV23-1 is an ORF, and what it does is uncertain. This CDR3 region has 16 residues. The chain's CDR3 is CASTPPGLAAYNEQFF.